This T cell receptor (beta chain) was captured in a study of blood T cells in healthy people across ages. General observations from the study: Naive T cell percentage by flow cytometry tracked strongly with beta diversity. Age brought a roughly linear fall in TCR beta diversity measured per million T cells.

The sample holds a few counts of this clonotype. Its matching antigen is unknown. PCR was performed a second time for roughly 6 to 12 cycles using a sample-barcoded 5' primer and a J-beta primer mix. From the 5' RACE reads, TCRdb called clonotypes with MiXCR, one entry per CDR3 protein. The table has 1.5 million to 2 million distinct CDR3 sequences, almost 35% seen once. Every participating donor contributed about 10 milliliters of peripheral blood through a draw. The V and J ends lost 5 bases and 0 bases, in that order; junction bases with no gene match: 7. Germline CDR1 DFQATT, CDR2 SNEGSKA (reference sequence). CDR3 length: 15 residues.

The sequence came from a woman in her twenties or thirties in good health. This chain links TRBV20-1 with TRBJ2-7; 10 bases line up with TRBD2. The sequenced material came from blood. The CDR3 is CSARNSGGFSYEQYF. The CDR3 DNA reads TGCAGTGCTCGGAATAGCGGGGGGTTCTCCTACGAGCAGTACTTC.